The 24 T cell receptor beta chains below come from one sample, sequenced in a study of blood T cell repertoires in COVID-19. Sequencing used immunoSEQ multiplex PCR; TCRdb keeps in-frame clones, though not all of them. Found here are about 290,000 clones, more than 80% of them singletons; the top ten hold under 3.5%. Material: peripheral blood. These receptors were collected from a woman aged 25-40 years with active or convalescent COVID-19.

The CDR3 reads CAISVQGNEQFF. The CDR3 region has the DNA TGTGCCATCAGTGTTCAGGGGAATGAGCAGTTCTTC. The genes are TRBV10-3 and TRBJ2-1, with D perhaps matching TRBD1 (6 bases). V shed 4 bases and J shed 7 bases, with 8 bases lying between them. Germline assignment: CDR1 ENHRY and CDR2 SYGVKD. The CDR3 has 12 residues.

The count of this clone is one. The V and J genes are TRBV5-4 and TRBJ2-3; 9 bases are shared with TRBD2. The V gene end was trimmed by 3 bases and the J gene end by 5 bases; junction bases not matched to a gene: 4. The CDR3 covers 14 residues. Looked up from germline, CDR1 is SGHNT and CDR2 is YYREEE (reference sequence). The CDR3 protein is CASSSAGGVDTQYF. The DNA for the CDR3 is TGTGCCAGCAGCTCCGCGGGGGGGGTAGATACGCAGTATTTT. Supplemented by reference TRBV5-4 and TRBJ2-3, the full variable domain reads ETGVTQSPTHLIKTRGQQVTLRCSSQSGHNTVSWYQQALGQGPQFIFQYYREEENGRGNFPPRFSGLQFPNYSSELNVNALELDDSALYLCASSSAGGVDTQYFGPGTRLTVL.

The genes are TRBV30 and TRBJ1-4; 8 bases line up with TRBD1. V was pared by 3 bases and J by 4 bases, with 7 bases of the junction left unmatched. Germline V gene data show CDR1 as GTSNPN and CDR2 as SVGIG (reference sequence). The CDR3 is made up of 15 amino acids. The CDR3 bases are TGTGCCTGGAGCGCCGGGACAGGTTATAATGAAAAACTGTTTTTT. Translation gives CAWSAGTGYNEKLFF.

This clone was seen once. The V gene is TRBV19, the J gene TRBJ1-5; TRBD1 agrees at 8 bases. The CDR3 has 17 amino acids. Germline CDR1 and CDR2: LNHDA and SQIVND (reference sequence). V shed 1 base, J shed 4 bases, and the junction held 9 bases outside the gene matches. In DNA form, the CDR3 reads TGTGCCAGTAGTATAGGGTCAACGGACAGGGCAAATCAGCCCCAGCATTTT. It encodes CASSIGSTDRANQPQHF.

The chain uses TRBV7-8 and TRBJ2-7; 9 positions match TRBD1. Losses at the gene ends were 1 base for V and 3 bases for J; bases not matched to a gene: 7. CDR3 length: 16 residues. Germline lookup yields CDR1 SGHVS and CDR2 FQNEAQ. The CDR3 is CASSLGRGTGYYEQYF. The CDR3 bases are TGTGCCAGCAGCTTAGGCCGGGGGACAGGGTACTACGAGCAGTACTTC.

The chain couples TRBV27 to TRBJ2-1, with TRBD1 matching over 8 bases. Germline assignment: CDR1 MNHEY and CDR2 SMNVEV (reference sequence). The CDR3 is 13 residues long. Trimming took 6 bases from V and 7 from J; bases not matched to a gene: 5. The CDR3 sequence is CASRKTGVNEQFF. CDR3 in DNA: TGTGCCAGCAGAAAGACAGGGGTAAATGAGCAGTTCTTC.

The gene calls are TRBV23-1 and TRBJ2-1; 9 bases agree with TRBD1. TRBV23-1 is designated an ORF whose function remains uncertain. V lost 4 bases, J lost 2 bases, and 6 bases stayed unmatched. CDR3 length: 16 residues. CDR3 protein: CASSRDRESAYNEQFF. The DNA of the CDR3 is TGCGCCAGCAGTCGGGACAGGGAATCGGCCTACAATGAGCAGTTCTTC.

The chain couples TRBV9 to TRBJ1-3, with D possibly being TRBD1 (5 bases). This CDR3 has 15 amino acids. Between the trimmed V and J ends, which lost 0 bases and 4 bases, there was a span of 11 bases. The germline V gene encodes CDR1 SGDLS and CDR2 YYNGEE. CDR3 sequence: CASSVVGGSGNTIYF. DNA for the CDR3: TGTGCCAGCAGCGTAGTGGGGGGGTCCGGAAACACCATATATTTT.

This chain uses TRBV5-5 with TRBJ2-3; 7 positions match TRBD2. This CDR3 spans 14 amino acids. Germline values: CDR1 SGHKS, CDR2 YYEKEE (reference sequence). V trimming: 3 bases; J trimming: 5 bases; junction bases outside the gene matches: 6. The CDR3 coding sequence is TGTGCCAGCAGCTCCCGGACTAGTCAAGATACGCAGTATTTT. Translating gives CASSSRTSQDTQYF. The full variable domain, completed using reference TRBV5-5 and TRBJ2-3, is DAGVTQSPTHLIKTRGQQVTLRCSPISGHKSVSWYQQVLGQGPQFIFQYYEKEERGRGNFPDRFSARQFPNYSSELNVNALLLGDSALYLCASSSRTSQDTQYFGPGTRLTVL.

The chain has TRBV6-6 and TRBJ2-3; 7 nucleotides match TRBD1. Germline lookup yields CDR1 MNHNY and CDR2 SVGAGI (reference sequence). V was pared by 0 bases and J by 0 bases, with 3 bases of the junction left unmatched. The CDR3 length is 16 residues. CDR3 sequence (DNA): TGTGCCAGCAGTTACTCGAAGGGGGCTAGCACAGATACGCAGTATTTT. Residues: CASSYSKGASTDTQYF.

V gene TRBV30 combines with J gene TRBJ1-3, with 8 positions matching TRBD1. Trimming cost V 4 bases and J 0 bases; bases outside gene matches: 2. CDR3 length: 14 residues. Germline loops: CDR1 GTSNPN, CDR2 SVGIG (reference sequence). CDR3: CAWTGGISGNTIYF. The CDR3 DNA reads TGTGCCTGGACAGGGGGCATCTCTGGAAACACCATATATTTT.

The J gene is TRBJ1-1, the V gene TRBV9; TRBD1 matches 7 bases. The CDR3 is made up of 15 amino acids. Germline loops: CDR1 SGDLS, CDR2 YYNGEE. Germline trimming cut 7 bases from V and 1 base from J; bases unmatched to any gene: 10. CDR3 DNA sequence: TGTGCCAGCTCCCGGGCAGGGGGTTCGAACACTGAAGCTTTCTTT. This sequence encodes CASSRAGGSNTEAFF. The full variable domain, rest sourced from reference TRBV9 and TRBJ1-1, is DSGVTQTPKHLITATGQRVTLRCSPRSGDLSVYWYQQSLDQGLQFLIQYYNGEERAKGNILERFSAQQFPDLHSELNLSSLELGDSALYFCASSRAGGSNTEAFFGQGTRLTVV.

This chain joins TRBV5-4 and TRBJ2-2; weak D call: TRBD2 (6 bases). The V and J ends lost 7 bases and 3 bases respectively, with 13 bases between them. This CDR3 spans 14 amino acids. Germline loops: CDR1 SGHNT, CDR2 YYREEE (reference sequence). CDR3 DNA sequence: TGTGCCAGCCGTGGGACGGGGGACACCGGGGAGCTGTTTTTT. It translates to CASRGTGDTGELFF.

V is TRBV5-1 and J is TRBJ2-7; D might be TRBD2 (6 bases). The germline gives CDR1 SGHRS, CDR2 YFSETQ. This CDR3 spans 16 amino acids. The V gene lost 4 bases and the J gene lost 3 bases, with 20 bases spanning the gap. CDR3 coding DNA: TGCGCCAGCAGCGGGCAGGGATGGGGAGGAGGCTACGAGCAGTACTTC. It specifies CASSGQGWGGGYEQYF. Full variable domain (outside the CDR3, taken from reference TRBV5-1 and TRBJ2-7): KAGVTQTPRYLIKTRGQQVTLSCSPISGHRSVSWYQQTPGQGLQFLFEYFSETQRNKGNFPGRFSGRQFSNSRSEMNVSTLELGDSALYLCASSGQGWGGGYEQYFGPGTRLTVT.

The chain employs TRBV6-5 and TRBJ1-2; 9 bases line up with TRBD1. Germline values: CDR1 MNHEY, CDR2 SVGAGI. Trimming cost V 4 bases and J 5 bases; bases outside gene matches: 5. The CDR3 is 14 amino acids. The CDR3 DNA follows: TGTGCCAGCAGTTCGGGACAGGGATCTTATGGCTACACCTTC. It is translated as CASSSGQGSYGYTF.

The CDR3 reads CASSSRTSQHHEQFF. The DNA for the CDR3 is TGTGCCAGCAGCTCCAGGACTAGCCAACACCATGAGCAGTTCTTC. This rearrangement joins TRBV7-9 to TRBJ2-1, with 8 nucleotides matching TRBD2. V lost 4 bases and J lost 8; bases outside the gene matches: 10. The CDR3 runs 15 residues. Germline lookup yields CDR1 SEHNR and CDR2 FQNEAQ (reference sequence).

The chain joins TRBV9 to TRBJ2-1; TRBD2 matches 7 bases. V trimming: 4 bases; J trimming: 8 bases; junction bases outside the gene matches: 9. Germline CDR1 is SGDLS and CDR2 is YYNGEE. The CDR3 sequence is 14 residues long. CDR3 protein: CASSPPQRGDEQFF. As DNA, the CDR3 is TGTGCCAGCAGCCCCCCCCAGCGGGGCGATGAGCAGTTCTTC.

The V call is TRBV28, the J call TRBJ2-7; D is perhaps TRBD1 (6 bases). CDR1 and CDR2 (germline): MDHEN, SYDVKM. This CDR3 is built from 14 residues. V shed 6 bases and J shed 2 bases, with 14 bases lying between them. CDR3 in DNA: TGTGCCAGCAGACCCCGGACAGTTACCTACGAGCAGTACTTC. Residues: CASRPRTVTYEQYF.

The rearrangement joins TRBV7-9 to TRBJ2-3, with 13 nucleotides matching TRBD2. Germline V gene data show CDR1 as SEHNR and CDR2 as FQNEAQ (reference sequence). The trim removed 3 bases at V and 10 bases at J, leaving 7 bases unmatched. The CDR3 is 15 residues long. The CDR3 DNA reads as TGTGCCAGCAGCTTTAGACTAGCGGGGGGTATGGCGCAGTATTTT. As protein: CASSFRLAGGMAQYF.

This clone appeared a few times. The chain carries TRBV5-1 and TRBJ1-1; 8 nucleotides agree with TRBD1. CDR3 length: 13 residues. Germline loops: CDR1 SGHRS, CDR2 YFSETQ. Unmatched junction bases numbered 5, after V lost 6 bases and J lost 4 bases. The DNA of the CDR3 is TGCGCCAGCACCTCAGACAGGGGCACTGAAGCTTTCTTT. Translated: CASTSDRGTEAFF.

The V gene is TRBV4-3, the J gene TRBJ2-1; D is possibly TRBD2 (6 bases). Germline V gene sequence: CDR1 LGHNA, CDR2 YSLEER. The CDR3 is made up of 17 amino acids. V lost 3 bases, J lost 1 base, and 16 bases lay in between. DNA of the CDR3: TGCGCCAGCAGCCAGGTGGCGATCGGGACTTCCTACAATGAGCAGTTCTTC. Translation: CASSQVAIGTSYNEQFF.

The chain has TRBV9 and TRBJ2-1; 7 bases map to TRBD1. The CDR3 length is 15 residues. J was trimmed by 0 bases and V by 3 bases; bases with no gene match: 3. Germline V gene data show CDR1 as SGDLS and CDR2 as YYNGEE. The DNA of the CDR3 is TGTGCCAGCAGCGCCAGGGACAGCTCCTACAATGAGCAGTTCTTC. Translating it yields CASSARDSSYNEQFF.

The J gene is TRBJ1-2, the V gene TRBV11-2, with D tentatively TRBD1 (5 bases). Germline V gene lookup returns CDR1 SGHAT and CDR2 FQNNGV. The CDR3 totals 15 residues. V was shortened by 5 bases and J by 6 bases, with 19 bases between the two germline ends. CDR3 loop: CASSPSRDSSHGYTF. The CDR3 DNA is TGTGCCAGCAGCCCGTCCCGGGACTCTAGTCATGGCTACACCTTC.

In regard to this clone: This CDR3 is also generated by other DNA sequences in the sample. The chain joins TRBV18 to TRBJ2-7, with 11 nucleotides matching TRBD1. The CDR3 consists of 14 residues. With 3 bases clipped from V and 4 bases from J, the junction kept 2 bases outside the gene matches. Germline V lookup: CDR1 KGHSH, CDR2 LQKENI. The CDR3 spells CASSPGTGGYEQYF. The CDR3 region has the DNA TGTGCCAGCTCACCCGGGACAGGGGGTTACGAGCAGTACTTC.